The 21 T cell receptor beta chains in this list originate from one sample, sequenced in a study of blood T cell repertoires in COVID-19 (dated by TCRdb to between 2020 and 2021). Receptors were amplified or captured by the immunoSEQ multiplex PCR assay. TCRdb stores this immuneACCESS table with in-frame sequences only. Part of the clones is absent; in the studies checked, under half of the shortfall reflects unresolved V genes, and no reason is known for the rest. The sample has approximately 80,000 clones on record, about 90% of them singletons. Roughly 45% of the sample rests with the top ten. The specimen sequenced was peripheral blood. All receptors derive from a human donor in a cohort sampled during active COVID-19.

V is TRBV5-4 and J is TRBJ2-3; 7 positions agree with TRBD2. Germline V lookup: CDR1 SGHNT, CDR2 YYREEE (reference sequence). CDR3 length: 14 residues. With V trimmed by 3 bases and J by 5 bases, 6 bases remained unmatched. The CDR3 region is CASSSAGVIDTQYF. As DNA, the CDR3 is TGTGCCAGCAGCTCGGCGGGGGTTATAGATACGCAGTATTTT.

The chain couples TRBV27 to TRBJ2-7; D is perhaps TRBD1 (6 bases). Germline CDR1 is MNHEY and CDR2 is SMNVEV (reference sequence). The CDR3 loop spans 13 amino acids. V lost 6 bases and J lost 0, with 9 bases in between. CDR3 sequence: CASSEDSSYEQYF. In nucleotides, the CDR3 is TGTGCCAGCAGCGAGGACAGCTCCTACGAGCAGTACTTC.

The genes are TRBV3-1 (or the pseudogene TRBV3-2) and TRBJ2-2, with D possibly TRBD2 on 5 matching bases. Trimming took off 3 bases at V and 0 bases at J, with 11 bases between the two ends. From germline, CDR1 is LGHDT and CDR2 YNNKEL (reference sequence). CDR3 length: 16 amino acids. In nucleotides, the CDR3 is TGTGCCAGCAGCCACCGTGGACTCTCGAACACCGGGGAGCTGTTTTTT. Protein product: CASSHRGLSNTGELFF.

The V and J genes are TRBV7-2 and TRBJ2-7; D is ambiguous. The CDR3 is 13 amino acids. Trimming took off 1 base at V and 2 bases at J, with 6 bases between the two ends. CDR1 SGHTA and CDR2 FQGNSA come from the germline V gene. This CDR3 is CASSLGLAYEQYF. CDR3 DNA sequence: TGTGCCAGCAGCTTAGGGCTTGCCTACGAGCAGTACTTC.

This clone was detected only once. The rearrangement links TRBV2 to TRBJ2-1; D ambiguous. The germline V gene has CDR1 SNHLY and CDR2 FYNNEI. The V gene lost 7 bases and the J gene lost 3 bases, with 16 bases spanning the gap. This CDR3 contains 15 residues. CDR3 in DNA: TGTGCCAGCAAGTATGTCTTTCCTAGCTACAATGAGCAGTTCTTC. Protein: CASKYVFPSYNEQFF.

V is TRBV10-1 and J is TRBJ2-3, with 11 nucleotides matching TRBD1. The junction had 8 bases not matched to a gene; V was cut back by 3 bases and J by 0 bases. Germline CDR1 WNHNN, CDR2 SYGVQD (reference sequence). The CDR3 sequence is 18 residues long. The CDR3 reads CASSDKWTGGGSTDTQYF. The DNA of the CDR3 is TGCGCCAGCAGTGACAAGTGGACAGGGGGCGGTAGCACAGATACGCAGTATTTT.

J is TRBJ2-5 and V is TRBV6-5; 7 bases are a match to TRBD2. This CDR3 spans 14 amino acids. V dropped 0 bases and J dropped 7; count of bases not matched to a gene: 5. Germline-derived CDR1 and CDR2 are MNHEY and SVGAGI. CDR3 amino acids: CASSYSASGVTQYF. DNA of the CDR3: TGTGCCAGCAGTTACTCGGCGAGCGGGGTGACCCAGTACTTC.

This chain uses TRBV6-5 with TRBJ2-7, with 7 positions matching TRBD1. Germline V lookup: CDR1 MNHEY, CDR2 SVGAGI. The CDR3 consists of 15 residues. Unmatched junction bases numbered 7, after V lost 2 bases and J lost 3 bases. DNA for the CDR3: TGTGCCAGCAGTTACAGTTGGCCAGGGGGCTACGAGCAGTACTTC. It encodes CASSYSWPGGYEQYF.

The V gene is TRBV9, the J gene TRBJ1-2; 9 bases match TRBD1. The CDR3 extends over 14 amino acids. CDR1 SGDLS and CDR2 YYNGEE come from the germline V gene. Trimming removed 3 bases from V and 2 bases from J; junction bases left unmatched: 2. CDR3: CASSATGGNYGYTF. DNA for the CDR3: TGTGCCAGCAGCGCGACAGGGGGGAACTATGGCTACACCTTC.

The CDR3 protein is CASSLYRDREYQETQYF. DNA of the CDR3: TGTGCCAGCAGCCTATACCGGGACAGGGAGTACCAAGAGACCCAGTACTTC. This chain connects TRBV14 to TRBJ2-5; the match to TRBD1 covers 9 bases. Germline CDR1 reads SGHDN; CDR2 reads FVKESK. The CDR3 covers 17 residues. V shed 4 bases and J 0 bases; nucleotides not matched to a gene: 9.

V usage is TRBV19 and J usage is TRBJ1-5, with D unresolved. The CDR3 covers 13 residues. Germline assignment: CDR1 LNHDA and CDR2 SQIVND (reference sequence). Trimming removed 8 bases at V and 7 bases at J, with 15 bases between. The CDR3 DNA follows: TGTGCCAGTCGGTTTGAAGCGCAGCAGCCCCAGCATTTT. This sequence encodes CASRFEAQQPQHF.

This sequence joins TRBV6-5 and TRBJ1-5, with TRBD1 identical over 9 bases. The germline gives CDR1 MNHEY, CDR2 SVGAGI. This CDR3 is built from 14 residues. With V trimmed by 6 bases and J by 4 bases, 4 bases remained unmatched. The CDR3 sequence: CASRPGQGNQPQHF. CDR3 coding DNA: TGTGCCAGCAGGCCTGGACAGGGGAATCAGCCCCAGCATTTT.

The rearrangement joins TRBV28 to TRBJ1-2, with D tentatively TRBD1 (5 bases). Germline V gene sequence: CDR1 MDHEN, CDR2 SYDVKM. The germline V and J ends were trimmed by 7 bases and 2 bases, with 17 bases remaining between them. This CDR3 has 15 amino acids. The CDR3 sequence: CASTRLMTANYGYTF. The CDR3 DNA follows: TGTGCCAGCACCAGATTGATGACAGCCAACTATGGCTACACCTTC.

CDR3 sequence: CASRTTGGNSPLHF. DNA for the CDR3: TGTGCCAGCAGAACGACCGGAGGGAATTCACCCCTCCACTTT. V usage is TRBV7-9 and J usage is TRBJ1-6; D not resolved. The CDR3 length is 14 residues. Between the trimmed V and J ends, which lost 6 bases and 7 bases, there was a span of 13 bases. The germline V gene encodes CDR1 SEHNR and CDR2 FQNEAQ (reference sequence).

The chain carries TRBV5-4 and TRBJ1-2; TRBD1 might be the D (6 bases). This CDR3 region has 14 residues. Germline-derived CDR1 and CDR2 are SGHNT and YYREEE (reference sequence). The V end lost 0 bases, the J end lost 0 bases, and 6 bases lay between the germline ends. This CDR3 reads CASSLGQANYGYTF. The CDR3 DNA reads TGTGCCAGCAGCTTGGGACAGGCTAACTATGGCTACACCTTC. The full variable domain, with the rest looked up from reference TRBV5-4 and TRBJ1-2, is ETGVTQSPTHLIKTRGQQVTLRCSSQSGHNTVSWYQQALGQGPQFIFQYYREEENGRGNFPPRFSGLQFPNYSSELNVNALELDDSALYLCASSLGQANYGYTFGSGTRLTVV.

The chain employs TRBV3-1 (or the pseudogene TRBV3-2) and TRBJ2-4, with D possibly matching TRBD2 (6 bases). This CDR3 region has 13 residues. Trimming left V 0 bases short and J 9 bases short, with 9 bases between. Germline V gives CDR1 LGHDT, CDR2 YNNKEL (reference sequence). The DNA for the CDR3 is TGTGCCAGCAGCCAAGAAGAGACTAGCATTCAGTACTTC. The encoded protein is CASSQEETSIQYF.

V is TRBV18 and J is TRBJ1-1; no reliable D call. Germline CDR1 reads KGHSH; CDR2 reads LQKENI. The CDR3 spans 13 residues. Between the trimmed V and J ends, which lost 2 bases and 6 bases, there was a span of 10 bases. The CDR3 is CASSPTPRAEAFF. DNA of the CDR3: TGTGCCAGCTCACCAACCCCACGGGCTGAAGCTTTCTTT.

The chain joins TRBV19 to TRBJ1-6, with TRBD1 as a possible D gene (6 bases). Trimming stripped 6 bases from V and 10 bases from J, with 10 bases between. Per germline, CDR1 LNHDA and CDR2 SQIVND (reference sequence). This CDR3 is 12 amino acids long. The CDR3 sequence is CASRDSESPLHF. The CDR3, as DNA: TGTGCCAGTAGGGACAGTGAGTCACCCCTCCACTTT. The variable domain in full, with the rest retrieved from reference TRBV19 and TRBJ1-6, is DGGITQSPKYLFRKEGQNVTLSCEQNLNHDAMYWYRQDPGQGLRLIYYSQIVNDFQKGDIAEGYSVSREKKESFPLTVTSAQKNPTAFYLCASRDSESPLHFGNGTRLTVT.

The gene calls are TRBV24-1 and TRBJ2-1; D might be TRBD1 (5 bases). The CDR3 has 14 amino acids. V dropped 0 bases and J dropped 8 bases, with 10 bases sitting between them. Germline lookup yields CDR1 KGHDR and CDR2 SFDVKD. The DNA for the CDR3 is TGTGCCACCAGTGATTTGGGGGCCACGGATGAGCAGTTCTTC. This encodes CATSDLGATDEQFF.

The chain is built from TRBV5-3 and TRBJ2-5, with 9 positions matching TRBD1. TRBV5-3 qualifies as an ORF whose function is uncertain. This CDR3 spans 17 amino acids. V lost 5 bases to trimming and J lost 2 bases; unmatched junction nucleotides: 13. The CDR3 is CARRSEAGTGTQETQYF. DNA for the CDR3: TGTGCCAGAAGATCCGAAGCCGGGACAGGGACTCAAGAGACCCAGTACTTC.

This clone is a singleton in its sample. The V call is TRBV5-4, the J call TRBJ2-3; D is ambiguous. The CDR3 spans 14 residues. The germline V gene has CDR1 SGHNT and CDR2 YYREEE (reference sequence). The V and J ends lost 4 bases and 0 bases respectively, with 9 bases between them. This CDR3 is CASSPIGSTDTQYF. For the CDR3, the DNA is TGTGCCAGCAGCCCTATCGGGAGCACAGATACGCAGTATTTT.